The present TCR beta chain was sequenced within a study of ipilimumab plus nivolumab after autologous stem cell transplantation. Germline assignment: CDR1 SGHNT and CDR2 YENEEA. The CDR3 totals 13 residues. V gave up 3 bases and J gave up 6 bases, with 12 bases separating them. The assay was immunoSEQ multiplex PCR, and TCRdb's table has in-frame clones only and misses some. Among over 15,000 clones listed, roughly three quarters were seen once. This receptor was identified in a male donor with diffuse large B-cell lymphoma. The chain joins TRBV11-3 to TRBJ2-7, with D possibly being TRBD2 (6 bases). This material consisted of PBMCs, taken in a trial of ipilimumab plus nivolumab as post-transplant consolidation. Written as DNA, the CDR3 is TGTGCCAGCAGCTTGAACCCCGGGAGCGAGCAGTACTTC. This translates into CASSLNPGSEQYF.